This entry concerns a single T cell receptor beta chain. What it binds is not known. Produced via immunoSEQ multiplex PCR; TCRdb's table is partial and in-frame only. Found here are about 150,000 clones, approximately 90% of them singletons; the top ten hold over 1.2%. The data were obtained in a study of T cell responses to AZD1222 COVID-19 vaccine. The study, taken as a whole, reports: Breadth and depth of Spike-specific TCRs rose after two AZD1222 doses. Among the donors, most were white British and more were female, and clonal diversity was possibly underestimated.

V lost 1 base and J lost 9; bases outside the gene matches: 18. CDR3 size: 19 residues. The germline gives CDR1 LGHDT, CDR2 YNNKEL (reference sequence). The V gene is TRBV3-1 (or the pseudogene TRBV3-2), the J gene TRBJ1-6; 7 bases are a match to TRBD1. This clonotype was sampled from an adult who received the AZD1222 COVID-19 vaccine. This specimen was peripheral blood, taken 28 days after the second AZD1222 dose. The chain's CDR3 is CASSQGLGVDRVAGSPLHF. CDR3 bases: TGTGCCAGCAGCCAAGGTCTCGGGGTAGACAGGGTGGCAGGTTCACCCCTCCACTTT.